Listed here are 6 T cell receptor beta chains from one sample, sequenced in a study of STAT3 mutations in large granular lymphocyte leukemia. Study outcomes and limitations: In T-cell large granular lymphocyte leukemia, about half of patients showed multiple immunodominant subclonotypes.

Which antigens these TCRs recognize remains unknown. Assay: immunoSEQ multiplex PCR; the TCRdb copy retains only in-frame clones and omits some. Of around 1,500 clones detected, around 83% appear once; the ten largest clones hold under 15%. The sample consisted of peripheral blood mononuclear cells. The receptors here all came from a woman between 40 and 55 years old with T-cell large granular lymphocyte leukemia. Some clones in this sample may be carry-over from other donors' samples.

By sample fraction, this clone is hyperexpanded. In DNA form, the CDR3 reads TGCGCCAGCAGCCTAACGAACGGTGGGGACATGAACACTGAAGCTTTCTTT. It is translated as CASSLTNGGDMNTEAFF. The V and J genes are TRBV5-1 and TRBJ1-1; D is perhaps TRBD1 (6 bases). Trimming took 4 bases from V and 0 from J, leaving 19 bases between them. CDR1 and CDR2 from the germline V gene are SGHRS and YFSETQ. There are 17 residues in the CDR3. Combining the CDR3 with reference TRBV5-1 and TRBJ1-1 gives the whole variable domain KAGVTQTPRYLIKTRGQQVTLSCSPISGHRSVSWYQQTPGQGLQFLFEYFSETQRNKGNFPGRFSGRQFSNSRSEMNVSTLELGDSALYLCASSLTNGGDMNTEAFFGQGTRLTVV.

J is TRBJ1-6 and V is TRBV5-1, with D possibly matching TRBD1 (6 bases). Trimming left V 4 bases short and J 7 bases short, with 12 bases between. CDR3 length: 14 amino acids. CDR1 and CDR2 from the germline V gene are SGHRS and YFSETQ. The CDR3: CASSPGQSNSPLHF. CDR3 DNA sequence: TGCGCCAGCAGCCCCGGACAGTCAAATTCACCCCTCCACTTT. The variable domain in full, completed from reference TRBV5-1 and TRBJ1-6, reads KAGVTQTPRYLIKTRGQQVTLSCSPISGHRSVSWYQQTPGQGLQFLFEYFSETQRNKGNFPGRFSGRQFSNSRSEMNVSTLELGDSALYLCASSPGQSNSPLHFGNGTRLTVT.

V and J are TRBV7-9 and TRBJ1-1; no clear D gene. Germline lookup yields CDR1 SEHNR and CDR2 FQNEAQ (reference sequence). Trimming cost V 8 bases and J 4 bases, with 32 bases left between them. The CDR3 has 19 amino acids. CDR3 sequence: CASGSPLNPGPMVGTEAFF. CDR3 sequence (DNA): TGTGCCAGCGGAAGTCCGTTGAATCCGGGCCCCATGGTAGGCACTGAAGCTTTCTTT.

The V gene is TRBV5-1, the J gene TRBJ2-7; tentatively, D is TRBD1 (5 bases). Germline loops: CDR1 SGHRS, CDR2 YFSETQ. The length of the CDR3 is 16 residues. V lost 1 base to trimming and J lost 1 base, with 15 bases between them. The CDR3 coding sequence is TGCGCCAGCAGCTTGAATGTGGGGCTATCATCCTACGAGCAGTACTTC. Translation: CASSLNVGLSSYEQYF.

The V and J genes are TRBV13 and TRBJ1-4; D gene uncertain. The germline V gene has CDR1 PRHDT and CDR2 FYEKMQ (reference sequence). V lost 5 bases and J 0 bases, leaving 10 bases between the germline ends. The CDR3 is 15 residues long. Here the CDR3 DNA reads TGTGCCAGCAGCCAAGCCAGTACAACTAATGAAAAACTGTTTTTT. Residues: CASSQASTTNEKLFF.

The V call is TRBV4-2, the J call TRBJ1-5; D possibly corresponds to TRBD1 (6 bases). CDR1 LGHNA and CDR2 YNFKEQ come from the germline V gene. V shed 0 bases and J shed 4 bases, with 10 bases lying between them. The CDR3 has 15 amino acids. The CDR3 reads CASSQDPQGNQPQHF. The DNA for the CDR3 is TGTGCCAGCAGCCAAGATCCTCAGGGGAATCAGCCCCAGCATTTT.